The 18 T cell receptor beta chains below all came from one sample that was sequenced in a study of cytomegalovirus exposure and HLA in healthy donors. Vbeta (60) and Jbeta (13) primers were used in the PCR. Using immunoSEQ multiplex PCR, the repertoire was profiled, and TCRdb retains in-frame clones only, with some absent. The sample lists 140,000 or so clones; over 75% were seen once. The material sequenced was PBMCs. These receptors were collected from a female donor in good health and CMV-seronegative.

The rearrangement links TRBV4-2 to TRBJ1-1, with D maybe TRBD1 (5 bases). Germline CDR1 and CDR2: LGHNA and YNFKEQ. Trimming left V 0 bases short and J 6 bases short, with 8 bases between. The CDR3 runs 13 residues. The CDR3 loop reads CASSQDSRAEAFF. Here the CDR3 DNA reads TGTGCCAGCAGCCAAGATAGCAGGGCTGAAGCTTTCTTT.

The CDR3 DNA reads as TGTGCCAGCAGCGCCGCAGGGGGCATGAACACTGAAGCTTTCTTT. Its translation is CASSAAGGMNTEAFF. This chain joins TRBV5-4 and TRBJ1-1; 8 nucleotides agree with TRBD1. Germline trimming cut 4 bases from V and 0 bases from J; bases unmatched to any gene: 5. Per the germline V gene, CDR1 is SGHNT and CDR2 is YYREEE (reference sequence). This CDR3 comprises 15 residues.

J is TRBJ1-3 and V is TRBV15; 9 nucleotides match TRBD1. CDR1 is LNHNV and CDR2 is YYDKDF in the germline V gene (reference sequence). CDR3 length: 14 residues. The junction had 8 bases not matched to a gene; V was cut back by 7 bases and J by 7 bases. The CDR3 DNA reads as TGTGCCACCAACCCGGGGACAGGGTGGAACACCATATATTTT. Translation: CATNPGTGWNTIYF.

The chain links TRBV6-1 to TRBJ2-4; 7 positions agree with TRBD1. CDR3 length: 14 residues. Germline V gives CDR1 MNHNS, CDR2 SASEGT. Unmatched junction bases numbered 5, after V lost 1 base and J lost 8 bases. CDR3 nucleotides: TGTGCCAGCAGTGAAGGCAGGGGGTTCGACATTCAGTACTTC. Its translation: CASSEGRGFDIQYF.

The rearrangement uses TRBV19 and TRBJ1-2; 9 nucleotides agree with TRBD1. This CDR3 spans 15 amino acids. V dropped 3 bases and J dropped 7; count of bases not matched to a gene: 9. The germline gives CDR1 LNHDA, CDR2 SQIVND (reference sequence). This CDR3 reads CASSIWDREVAGYTF. The CDR3 DNA is TGTGCCAGTAGTATCTGGGACAGGGAGGTAGCTGGCTACACCTTC.

The chain employs TRBV6-1 and TRBJ2-7; 12 bases are shared with TRBD2. Germline V gene data show CDR1 as MNHNS and CDR2 as SASEGT. The CDR3 is 15 residues long. Unmatched junction bases numbered 8, after V lost 2 bases and J lost 9 bases. The DNA of the CDR3 is TGTGCCAGCAGTGAACTAGCGGGAGGGGGTAGTGGGCAGTACTTC. It encodes CASSELAGGGSGQYF.

The rearrangement joins TRBV27 to TRBJ2-7; TRBD1 matches at 7 bases. The CDR3 runs to 14 residues. With 0 bases clipped from V and 7 bases from J, the junction kept 6 bases outside the gene matches. Germline assignment: CDR1 MNHEY and CDR2 SMNVEV (reference sequence). This CDR3 is CASSLSRGLGEQYF. The CDR3 DNA reads TGTGCCAGCAGTTTATCGAGGGGGCTAGGTGAGCAGTACTTC.

The chain uses TRBV5-1 and TRBJ2-7, with D possibly TRBD1 on 6 matching bases. This CDR3 is 15 amino acids long. Trimming cost V 0 bases and J 2 bases, with 12 bases left between them. The V gene's germline CDR1 is SGHRS and CDR2 YFSETQ. The CDR3 bases are TGCGCCAGCAGCTTGGCCTGGGGGCCTACCTACGAGCAGTACTTC. It translates to CASSLAWGPTYEQYF.

The rearrangement links TRBV6-5 to TRBJ1-1; the D gene is possibly TRBD1 (6 bases). Germline V CDR1 and CDR2: MNHEY, SVGAGI. Trimming cost V 5 bases and J 8 bases, with 18 bases left between them. The CDR3 covers 14 residues. CDR3 in amino acids: CASSPSATGTEAFF. The CDR3 coding sequence is TGTGCCAGCAGTCCATCCGCAACCGGGACAGAAGCTTTCTTT.

The V gene is TRBV7-5, the J gene TRBJ2-1; the table's TRBD2 call for D was not verified on the DNA. TRBV7-5 is listed as a pseudogene. The length of the CDR3 is 15 residues. For the CDR3, the DNA is TGTGCCAGAAGCTTAGAGCGGGAGGGCATCGATGAGCAGTTCTTC. It specifies CARSLEREGIDEQFF.

The V gene is TRBV28, the J gene TRBJ2-7; maybe TRBD1 (6 bases). Germline CDR1 is MDHEN and CDR2 is SYDVKM. Trimming removed 5 bases from V and 4 bases from J, with 15 bases in between. This CDR3 has 14 amino acids. CDR3 amino acids: CASSDRDTSYEQYF. In nucleotides, the CDR3 is TGTGCCAGCAGTGACCGGGACACCTCTTACGAGCAGTACTTC.

The chain has TRBV5-6 and TRBJ2-3, with 7 nucleotides matching TRBD1. Germline CDR1 and CDR2: SGHDT and YYEEEE. Unmatched junction bases numbered 8, after V lost 4 bases and J lost 0 bases. The CDR3 covers 16 residues. CDR3 coding DNA: TGTGCCAGCAGCGTTGGGACAGAGTCTAGCACAGATACGCAGTATTTT. Amino acid sequence: CASSVGTESSTDTQYF.

This chain's CDR3 is CASSLAYGGSGNTIYF. The CDR3 DNA follows: TGTGCCAGCAGCTTAGCTTACGGCGGCTCTGGAAACACCATATATTTT. The rearrangement links TRBV7-9 to TRBJ1-3; D not certain. This CDR3 is built from 16 residues. The V and J ends lost 0 bases and 0 bases respectively, with 9 bases between them. Per germline, CDR1 SEHNR and CDR2 FQNEAQ (reference sequence).

The rearrangement uses TRBV11-2 and TRBJ2-1, with TRBD2 as a possible D gene (5 bases). Trimming pared 0 bases from V and 7 bases from J, leaving 13 bases between. The germline gives CDR1 SGHAT, CDR2 FQNNGV. The length of the CDR3 is 15 residues. Written as DNA, the CDR3 is TGTGCCAGCAGCTTAGATCGGGGAAGGGAAAATGAGCAGTTCTTC. Its protein is CASSLDRGRENEQFF.

The chain employs TRBV28 and TRBJ1-1; D not resolved. V dropped 6 bases and J dropped 4 bases, with 9 bases sitting between them. This CDR3 is 12 amino acids long. In germline, CDR1 is MDHEN, CDR2 SYDVKM. The CDR3: CASRRVSTEAFF. The CDR3 DNA sequence: TGTGCCAGCAGGCGGGTAAGCACTGAAGCTTTCTTT.

The chain joins TRBV19 to TRBJ2-2, with D unresolved. This CDR3 region has 14 residues. V dropped 5 bases and J dropped 6 bases, with 13 bases sitting between them. Per germline, CDR1 LNHDA and CDR2 SQIVND (reference sequence). The CDR3 here is CASSRGAAPGELFF. The CDR3 nucleotides read TGTGCCAGTAGTCGTGGAGCAGCCCCCGGGGAGCTGTTTTTT.

The rearrangement links TRBV5-1 to TRBJ1-4; D may be TRBD1 (6 bases). V lost 4 bases to trimming and J lost 5 bases, with 15 bases between them. Germline CDR1 and CDR2: SGHRS and YFSETQ. The CDR3 covers 15 residues. The CDR3 DNA reads as TGCGCCAGCAGCCCAACAGGGTGGGAGAATGAAAAACTGTTTTTT. Protein: CASSPTGWENEKLFF.

V usage is TRBV19 and J usage is TRBJ1-4; weak D call: TRBD1 (5 bases). V lost 7 bases, J lost 2 bases, and 11 bases lay in between. This CDR3 region has 14 residues. The germline V gene encodes CDR1 LNHDA and CDR2 SQIVND (reference sequence). CDR3 loop: CASKVGLTNEKLFF. The CDR3, as DNA: TGTGCCAGTAAAGTGGGACTTACTAATGAAAAACTGTTTTTT. The full variable domain, with the rest looked up from reference TRBV19 and TRBJ1-4, is DGGITQSPKYLFRKEGQNVTLSCEQNLNHDAMYWYRQDPGQGLRLIYYSQIVNDFQKGDIAEGYSVSREKKESFPLTVTSAQKNPTAFYLCASKVGLTNEKLFFGSGTQLSVL.